This T cell receptor (beta chain) was retrieved from a study of beta chain features in type 1 diabetes. This clone was seen a few times. V dropped 6 bases and J dropped 3 bases, with 11 bases sitting between them. There are 13 residues in the CDR3. Germline V CDR1 and CDR2: KGHSH, LQKENI. Reverse transcription of all isolated RNA meant that expressed TCRB transcripts were sequenced. Data came from immunoSEQ multiplex PCR; TCRdb stores just in-frame clones and leaves some out. The data hold about 130,000 clones, with about a tenth observed a single time. The clonotype comes from a young man in good health. V gene TRBV18 combines with J gene TRBJ1-1; a possible D gene is TRBD1 (5 bases). The sequencing sample was made of central memory CD4+ T cells from blood. The CDR3 loop is CASSSGSDTEAFF. Written as DNA, the CDR3 is TGTGCCAGCTCGTCAGGGTCGGACACTGAAGCTTTCTTT. The variable domain in full, with the rest retrieved from reference TRBV18 and TRBJ1-1, is NAGVMQNPRHLVRRRGQEARLRCSPMKGHSHVYWYRQLPEEGLKFMVYLQKENIIDESGMPKERFSAEFPKEGPSILRIQQVVRGDSAAYFCASSSGSDTEAFFGQGTRLTVV.